The clone carrying this T cell receptor beta chain occurred once. V lost 6 bases to trimming and J lost 5 bases, with 8 bases between them. CDR1 is MDHEN, CDR2 SYDVKM, per germline. This CDR3 spans 13 amino acids. The data belong to a study of cytomegalovirus exposure and HLA in healthy donors. Both 60 Vbeta primers and 13 Jbeta primers went into the PCR. Assay: immunoSEQ multiplex PCR; the TCRdb copy retains only in-frame clones and omits some. The data contain 59,000 or so clones, over 60% of them singletons. Sequenced material: PBMCs. The J gene is TRBJ1-6, the V gene TRBV28; the D gene is possibly TRBD1 (6 bases). The receptor comes from a man aged 25-45 years in good health and CMV-seropositive. This CDR3 is CASRGQNNSPLHF. The CDR3 bases are TGTGCCAGCAGGGGACAAAATAATTCACCCCTCCACTTT.